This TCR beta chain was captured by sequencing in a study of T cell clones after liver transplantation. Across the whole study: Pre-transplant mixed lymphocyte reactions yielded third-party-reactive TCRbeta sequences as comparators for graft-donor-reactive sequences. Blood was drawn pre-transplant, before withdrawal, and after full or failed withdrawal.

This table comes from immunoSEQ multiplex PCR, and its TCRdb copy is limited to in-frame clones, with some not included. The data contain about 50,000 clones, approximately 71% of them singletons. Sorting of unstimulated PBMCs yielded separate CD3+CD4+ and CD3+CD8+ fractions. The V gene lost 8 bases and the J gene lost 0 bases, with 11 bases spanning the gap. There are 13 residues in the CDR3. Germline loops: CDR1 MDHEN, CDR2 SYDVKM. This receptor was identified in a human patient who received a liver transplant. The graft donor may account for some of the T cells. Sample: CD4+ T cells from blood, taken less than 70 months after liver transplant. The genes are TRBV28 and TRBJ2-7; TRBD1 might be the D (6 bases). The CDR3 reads CASVGTHSYEQYF. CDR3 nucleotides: TGTGCCAGCGTGGGGACACACTCCTACGAGCAGTACTTC.